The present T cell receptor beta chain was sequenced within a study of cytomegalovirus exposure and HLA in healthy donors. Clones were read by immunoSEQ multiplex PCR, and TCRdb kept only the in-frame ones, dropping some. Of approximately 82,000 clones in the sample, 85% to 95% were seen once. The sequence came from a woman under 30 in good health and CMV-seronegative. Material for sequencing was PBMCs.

In DNA, the CDR3 is TGTGCCAGTAGTATAGCGGCGACTAGCGTTGAAGATACGCAGTATTTT. This translates into CASSIAATSVEDTQYF. The rearrangement uses TRBV19 and TRBJ2-3, with TRBD2 matching over 8 bases. Trimming at V came to 1 base and at J to 5 bases, leaving 8 bases not matched to a gene. Per germline, CDR1 LNHDA and CDR2 SQIVND (reference sequence). This CDR3 is 16 amino acids long.